These 14 T cell receptor beta chains came from one sample sequenced in a study of CD8+ T cells in alopecia areata. RNA was extracted and reverse transcribed into cDNA as the sequencing template. Clones were read by immunoSEQ multiplex PCR, and TCRdb kept only the in-frame ones, dropping some. Found here are 150,000 or so clones, 87% of them singletons; the top ten hold about 15%. The specimen comprised CD8+ T cells sorted from blood, sampled at week 0. The receptors shown here come from a human donor with alopecia areata.

The table lists this clone with a count of one. J is TRBJ2-1 and V is TRBV29-1; D uncertain. Trimming cost V 5 bases and J 7 bases, with 12 bases left between them. Germline V gives CDR1 SQVTM, CDR2 ANQGSEA. This CDR3 region has 12 residues. The CDR3 here is CSVPRRQNEQFF. DNA of the CDR3: TGCAGCGTTCCAAGGAGACAAAATGAGCAGTTCTTC.

This chain links TRBV7-8 with TRBJ2-7; D possibly uses TRBD1 or TRBD2 (5 bases each). The CDR3 consists of 15 residues. Trimming shortened V by 3 bases and J by 2 bases, and 14 bases separated the two germline ends. The germline CDR1 and CDR2 sequences are SGHVS and FQNEAQ. The CDR3 DNA is TGTGCCAGCAGCTTCCGGGACGCCCCTCCCTACGAGCAGTACTTC. It codes for CASSFRDAPPYEQYF.

The genes are TRBV7-3 and TRBJ2-3, with 11 bases fitting TRBD2. Trimming cost V 4 bases and J 5 bases; bases outside gene matches: 8. The CDR3 extends over 16 amino acids. CDR1 and CDR2 from the germline V gene are SGHTA and FQGTGA. CDR3 DNA: TGTGCCAGCAGCTCCCTTATCGGACTAGCGGGAGATACGCAGTATTTT. Amino acid sequence: CASSSLIGLAGDTQYF.

V is TRBV7-9 and J is TRBJ2-7, with a possible D match to TRBD1 (5 bases). V lost 4 bases to trimming and J lost 1 base, with 14 bases between them. The CDR3 loop spans 15 amino acids. The germline gives CDR1 SEHNR, CDR2 FQNEAQ (reference sequence). This CDR3 reads CASSSPGLRSYEQYF. The CDR3 DNA follows: TGTGCCAGCAGCTCCCCAGGGCTACGATCCTACGAGCAGTACTTC.

V is TRBV27 and J is TRBJ1-5; D is unresolved. Trimming took off 1 base at V and 5 bases at J, with 6 bases between the two ends. CDR1 and CDR2 from the germline V gene are MNHEY and SMNVEV (reference sequence). The CDR3 is 13 amino acids. In nucleotides, the CDR3 is TGTGCCAGCAGTTTATTAGGCGATCAGCCCCAGCATTTT. It is translated as CASSLLGDQPQHF.

This clone was counted between two and nine times. CDR3 in DNA: TGTGCCAGCAGTCTACAGGGGAACTACGAGCAGTACTTC. Translated: CASSLQGNYEQYF. J is TRBJ2-7 and V is TRBV27; TRBD1 matches at 7 bases. The CDR3 runs to 13 residues. J gave up 3 bases and V 5 bases, and 4 bases lay outside the gene matches. Germline CDR1 reads MNHEY; CDR2 reads SMNVEV (reference sequence).

The chain links TRBV6-5 to TRBJ1-5; 7 nucleotides align to TRBD1. CDR3 length: 15 amino acids. V lost 2 bases and J lost 6; bases outside the gene matches: 7. Germline assignment: CDR1 MNHEY and CDR2 SVGAGI. The DNA of the CDR3 is TGTGCCAGCAGTTACACAGGGGATCAGCGTCAGCCCCAGCATTTT. Translated, it gives CASSYTGDQRQPQHF.

This sequence joins TRBV5-4 and TRBJ2-7; a weak D match, TRBD1 (6 bases). Germline-derived CDR1 and CDR2 are SGHNT and YYREEE (reference sequence). The ends were cut back, 4 bases at V and 2 bases at J, with 25 bases in the middle. This CDR3 is built from 18 residues. This CDR3 reads CASSTTGLRAGYAYEQYF. The CDR3 DNA follows: TGTGCCAGCAGCACAACAGGGCTCCGGGCGGGTTACGCCTACGAGCAGTACTTC.

The chain combines TRBV5-4 with TRBJ2-7; no firm D call. The CDR3 has 16 residues. Germline CDR1 is SGHNT and CDR2 is YYREEE (reference sequence). Trimming stripped 1 base from V and 6 bases from J, with 20 bases between. CDR3 bases: TGTGCCAGCAGCTTGATGCAAGGCCCCGCGATCCGCGAGCAGTACTTC. This encodes CASSLMQGPAIREQYF.

The chain uses TRBV7-9 and TRBJ2-7, with a possible D match to TRBD2 (5 bases). This CDR3 is 13 amino acids long. Germline lookup yields CDR1 SEHNR and CDR2 FQNEAQ (reference sequence). V lost 5 bases and J 4 bases, leaving 12 bases between the germline ends. The DNA of the CDR3 is TGTGCCAGCAGCCGAAGGGAGTCGTACGAGCAGTACTTC. Protein: CASSRRESYEQYF.

The rearrangement uses TRBV7-3 and TRBJ2-1; 10 nucleotides agree with TRBD2. V lost 4 bases and J lost 8; bases outside the gene matches: 8. There are 15 residues in the CDR3. Looked up from germline, CDR1 is SGHTA and CDR2 is FQGTGA. In nucleotides, the CDR3 is TGTGCCAGCAGCTACCTAGCGGGAGTTAGGTATGAGCAGTTCTTC. It encodes CASSYLAGVRYEQFF. Full variable domain (missing parts from reference TRBV7-3 and TRBJ2-1): GAGVSQTPSNKVTEKGKYVELRCDPISGHTALYWYRQSLGQGPEFLIYFQGTGAADDSGLPNDRFFAVRPEGSVSTLKIQRTERGDSAVYLCASSYLAGVRYEQFFGPGTRLTVL.

The chain links TRBV27 to TRBJ2-1, with 12 bases identical to TRBD2. The CDR3 length is 19 residues. V gave up 4 bases and J gave up 3 bases; unmatched junction bases: 13. Looked up from germline, CDR1 is MNHEY and CDR2 is SMNVEV (reference sequence). CDR3 in DNA: TGTGCCAGCAGTTCCGCCTCTAGCGGGAGGGCCATCGGCTACAATGAGCAGTTCTTC. Translation gives CASSSASSGRAIGYNEQFF.

The chain uses TRBV27 and TRBJ2-1; 7 nucleotides agree with TRBD2. V gave up 8 bases and J gave up 2 bases; unmatched junction bases: 9. In germline, CDR1 is MNHEY, CDR2 SMNVEV (reference sequence). The CDR3 covers 15 residues. The CDR3 bases are TGTGCCAGCGGATCCGGGACTAAGCCCTACAATGAGCAGTTCTTC. Its translation: CASGSGTKPYNEQFF.

The chain carries TRBV30 and TRBJ1-5, with a possible D match to TRBD1 (6 bases). With 2 bases removed from V and 2 bases from J, the gap between germline ends came to 16 bases. Germline CDR1 is GTSNPN and CDR2 is SVGIG (reference sequence). The CDR3 has 16 amino acids. The CDR3 loop reads CAWSTKTGYGNQPQHF. The CDR3 bases are TGTGCCTGGAGTACAAAGACAGGTTATGGCAATCAGCCCCAGCATTTT.